The text below deals with one TCR beta chain. Its antigen is unidentified. These data belong to a study of follicular helper T cells after annual influenza vaccination. Overall study findings and caveats: Recurrent ICOS+CD38+ cTfh clonotypes included tetramer and AIM influenza-specific ones.

Sample time point: 2015-2016 season, pre-vaccination. Per time point, roughly 40-100 mL of blood was sampled. Trimming removed 2 bases from V and 2 bases from J, with 7 bases in between. The CDR3 extends over 12 amino acids. CDR1 and CDR2 (germline): GTSNPN, SVGIG (reference sequence). Method: immunoSEQ multiplex PCR; TCRdb's copy keeps in-frame clones and lacks some. The sample consists of approximately 6,100 clones, roughly 85% of them appearing once. Sample: CXCR5+ CD38- circulating T follicular helper cells from blood, taken on the day of influenza vaccination. Subset here: circulating Tfh, non-naive CD4+CXCR5+PD-1+ (ICOS+CD38+ or ICOS-CD38-). This rearrangement joins TRBV30 to TRBJ2-7, with a weak D call TRBD2 (5 bases). The receptor was isolated from an adult who received the influenza vaccine. CDR3 in DNA: TGTGCCTGGAGTACCGGGGCCTACGAGCAGTACTTC. Its translation: CAWSTGAYEQYF.